These T cell receptor beta chains were read from a single sample in a study of CD8 T cells in ankylosing spondylitis. TCRdb re-analysed the 5' RACE reads in MiXCR, keeping a single row per CDR3 protein. This table holds 470,000 or so distinct CDR3 sequences, about 25% found once. Specimen: blood, either unsorted or a sorted T cell fraction (not recorded which). These receptors were collected from a male donor with ankylosing spondylitis. The CDR3 runs from the conserved cysteine through the conserved F or W. D genes are given only for firm matches. Clone size is stated in some rows and not others, as once, few, many or a class when expanded.

v_call: TRBV12-3/TRBV12-4; d_call: TRBD2; j_call: TRBJ2-3; clone_size: few; cdr3_aa: CASSKTSGTDTQYF; cdr3_nt: TGTGCCAGCAGCAAGACTAGCGGCACAGATACGCAGTATTTT
v_call: TRBV4-2; d_call: .; j_call: TRBJ1-1; clone_size: many; cdr3_aa: CASSQDLNTEAFF; cdr3_nt: TGTGCCAGCAGCCAAGATCTGAACACTGAAGCTTTCTTT
v_call: TRBV29-1; d_call: TRBD1; j_call: TRBJ2-3; clone_size: many; cdr3_aa: CSAEQGAGTDTQYF; cdr3_nt: TGCAGCGCAGAACAGGGGGCCGGCACAGATACGCAGTATTTT
v_call: TRBV7-2; d_call: TRBD2; j_call: TRBJ2-7; clone_size: few; cdr3_aa: CASSSTSGSVSYEQYF; cdr3_nt: TGTGCCAGCAGCTCTACTAGCGGGAGTGTGTCCTACGAGCAGTACTTC
v_call: TRBV5-1; d_call: .; j_call: TRBJ1-1; clone_size: few; cdr3_aa: CASRQGPGTEAFF; cdr3_nt: TGCGCCAGCAGGCAGGGGCCGGGAACTGAAGCTTTCTTT
v_call: TRBV7-9; d_call: .; j_call: TRBJ1-4; clone_size: few; cdr3_aa: CASSYTGRPGEKLFF; cdr3_nt: TGTGCCAGCAGCTACACAGGGCGCCCGGGTGAAAAACTGTTTTTT
v_call: TRBV9; d_call: TRBD2; j_call: TRBJ2-1; clone_size: .; cdr3_aa: CASSVVSTSGTNEQFF; cdr3_nt: TGTGCCAGCAGCGTAGTTTCGACTAGCGGGACCAATGAGCAGTTCTTC
v_call: TRBV5-1; d_call: TRBD2; j_call: TRBJ2-1; clone_size: .; cdr3_aa: CASSSMTSGYNEQFF; cdr3_nt: TGCGCCAGCAGCTCCATGACTAGCGGTTACAATGAGCAGTTCTTC
v_call: TRBV20-1; d_call: .; j_call: TRBJ2-3; clone_size: few; cdr3_aa: CSAPPAGTGGDTQYF; cdr3_nt: TGCAGTGCCCCACCCGCCGGTACAGGAGGAGATACGCAGTATTTT
v_call: TRBV12-3/TRBV12-4; d_call: .; j_call: TRBJ1-6; clone_size: few; cdr3_aa: CASQGTGTQPLHF; cdr3_nt: TGTGCCAGCCAGGGTACAGGGACCCAACCCCTCCACTTT
v_call: TRBV5-1; d_call: .; j_call: TRBJ2-3; clone_size: .; cdr3_aa: CASWRLGEDTQYF; cdr3_nt: TGCGCCAGTTGGCGACTAGGGGAAGATACGCAGTATTTT
v_call: TRBV7-8; d_call: .; j_call: TRBJ1-1; clone_size: .; cdr3_aa: CASSLFQGENTEAFF; cdr3_nt: TGTGCCAGCAGCCTTTTCCAAGGGGAGAACACTGAAGCTTTCTTT
v_call: TRBV20-1; d_call: .; j_call: TRBJ1-5; clone_size: few; cdr3_aa: CSAPKDFYSNQPQHF; cdr3_nt: TGCAGTGCCCCTAAGGATTTCTATAGCAATCAGCCCCAGCATTTT
v_call: TRBV20-1; d_call: TRBD2; j_call: TRBJ2-3; clone_size: .; cdr3_aa: CSANGPGLGSTDTQYF; cdr3_nt: TGCAGTGCTAACGGCCCGGGACTAGGTAGCACAGATACGCAGTATTTT